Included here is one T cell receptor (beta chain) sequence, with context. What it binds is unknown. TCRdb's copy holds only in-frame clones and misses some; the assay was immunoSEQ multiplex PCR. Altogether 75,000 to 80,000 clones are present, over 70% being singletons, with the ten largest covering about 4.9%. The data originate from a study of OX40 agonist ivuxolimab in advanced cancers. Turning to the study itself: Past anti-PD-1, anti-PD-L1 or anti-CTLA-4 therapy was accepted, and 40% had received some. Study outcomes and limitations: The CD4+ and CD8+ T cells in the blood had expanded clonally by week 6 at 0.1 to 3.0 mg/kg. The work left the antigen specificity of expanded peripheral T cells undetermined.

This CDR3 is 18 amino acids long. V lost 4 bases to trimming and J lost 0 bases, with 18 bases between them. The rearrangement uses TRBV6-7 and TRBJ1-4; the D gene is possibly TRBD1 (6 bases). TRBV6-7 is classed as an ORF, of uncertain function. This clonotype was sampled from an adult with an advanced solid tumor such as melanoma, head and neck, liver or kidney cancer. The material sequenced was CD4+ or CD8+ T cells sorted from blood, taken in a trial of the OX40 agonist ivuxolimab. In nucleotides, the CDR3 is TGTGCCAGCAGTTTCTCGGACAGATGGTATGCAACTAATGAAAAACTGTTTTTT. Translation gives CASSFSDRWYATNEKLFF.